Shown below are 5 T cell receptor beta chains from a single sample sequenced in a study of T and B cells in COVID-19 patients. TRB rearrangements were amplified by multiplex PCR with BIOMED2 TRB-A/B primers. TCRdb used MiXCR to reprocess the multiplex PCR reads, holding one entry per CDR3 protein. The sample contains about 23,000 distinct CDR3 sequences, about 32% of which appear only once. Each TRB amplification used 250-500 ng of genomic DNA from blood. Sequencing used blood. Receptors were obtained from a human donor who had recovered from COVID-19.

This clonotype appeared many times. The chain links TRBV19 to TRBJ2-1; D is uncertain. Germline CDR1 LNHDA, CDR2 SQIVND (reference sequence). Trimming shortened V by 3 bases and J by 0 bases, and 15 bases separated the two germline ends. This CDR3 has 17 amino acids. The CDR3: CASSMGFAENSYNEQFF. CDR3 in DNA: TGTGCCAGTAGTATGGGGTTTGCGGAGAACTCCTACAATGAGCAGTTCTTC.

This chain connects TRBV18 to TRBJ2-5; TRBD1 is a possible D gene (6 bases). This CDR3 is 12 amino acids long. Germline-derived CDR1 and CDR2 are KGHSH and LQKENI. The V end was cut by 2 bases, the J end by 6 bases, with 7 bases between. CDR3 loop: CASSPGQKTQYF. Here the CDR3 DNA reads TGTGCCAGCTCACCAGGACAGAAGACCCAGTACTTC.

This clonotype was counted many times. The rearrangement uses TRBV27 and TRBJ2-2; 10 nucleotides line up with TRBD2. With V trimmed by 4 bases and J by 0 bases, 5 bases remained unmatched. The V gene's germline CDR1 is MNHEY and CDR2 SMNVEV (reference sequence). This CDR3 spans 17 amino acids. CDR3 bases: TGTGCCAGCAGTTCACGGACTAGCGGAGCGAACACCGGGGAGCTGTTTTTT. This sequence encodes CASSSRTSGANTGELFF.

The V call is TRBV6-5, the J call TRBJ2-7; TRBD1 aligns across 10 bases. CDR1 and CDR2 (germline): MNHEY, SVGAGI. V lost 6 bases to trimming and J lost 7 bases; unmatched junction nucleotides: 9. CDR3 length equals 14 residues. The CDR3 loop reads CASRAGQGRDEQYF. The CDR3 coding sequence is TGTGCCAGCAGAGCGGGACAGGGGAGGGATGAGCAGTACTTC.

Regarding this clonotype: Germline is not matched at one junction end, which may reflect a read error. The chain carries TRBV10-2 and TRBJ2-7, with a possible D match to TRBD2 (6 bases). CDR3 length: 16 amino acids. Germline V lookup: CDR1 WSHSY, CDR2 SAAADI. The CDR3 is CAISHAGFYPRYEQYF. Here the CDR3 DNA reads TGTGCCATCAGCCATGCGGGATTCTACCCGCGCTACGAGCAGTACTTC.